A single sample is the source of the 25 T cell receptor beta chains below, sequenced in a study of blood T cell repertoires in COVID-19. Profiling relied on immunoSEQ multiplex PCR, and the TCRdb table lists in-frame clones only, not all of them. Of under 200,000 clones in the sample, about 74% were seen once. The sequenced sample consisted of peripheral blood. Receptors originate from a woman older than 75 with acute or convalescent COVID-19.

J is TRBJ2-1 and V is TRBV4-2; 7 nucleotides align to TRBD2. V was pared by 0 bases and J by 7 bases, with 15 bases of the junction left unmatched. The CDR3 covers 18 residues. CDR1 and CDR2 from the germline V gene are LGHNA and YNFKEQ. The DNA for the CDR3 is TGTGCCAGCAGCCAAGATCCGGGCGGGGGATGGCTCAGGAATGAGCAGTTCTTC. Translating it yields CASSQDPGGGWLRNEQFF.

This chain links TRBV18 with TRBJ2-1; 10 bases are shared with TRBD2. Trimming removed 3 bases from V and 6 bases from J; junction bases left unmatched: 5. The CDR3 loop spans 15 amino acids. Germline V lookup: CDR1 KGHSH, CDR2 LQKENI. CDR3 DNA sequence: TGTGCCAGCTCACCCAGGCTAGCGGGAGTCAATGAGCAGTTCTTC. This translates into CASSPRLAGVNEQFF.

The chain carries TRBV25-1 and TRBJ2-1; 9 positions match TRBD2. In germline, CDR1 is MGHDK, CDR2 SYGVNS. CDR3 length: 16 amino acids. V lost 3 bases and J lost 8; bases outside the gene matches: 11. CDR3 loop: CASSDHRLAGPDEQFF. In DNA form, the CDR3 reads TGTGCCAGCAGTGATCATCGGCTAGCGGGACCGGATGAGCAGTTCTTC.

The rearrangement uses TRBV3-1 (or the pseudogene TRBV3-2) and TRBJ2-5; 14 bases match TRBD2. Trimming at V came to 3 bases and at J to 4 bases, leaving 10 bases not matched to a gene. Germline V gives CDR1 LGHDT, CDR2 YNNKEL (reference sequence). The CDR3 has 18 amino acids. CDR3 nucleotide sequence: TGTGCCAGCAGCCAGGGATATGGGACTAGCGGGAGCATAGAGACCCAGTACTTC. This gives the protein CASSQGYGTSGSIETQYF.

This clone has a single count. The genes are TRBV27 and TRBJ1-1; possible D gene TRBD1, 5 bases. The germline V gene has CDR1 MNHEY and CDR2 SMNVEV (reference sequence). Deletions cut 5 bases from V and 3 bases from J, with 16 bases between. The CDR3 loop spans 15 amino acids. The CDR3 DNA sequence: TGTGCCAGCAGTCCCCTCGCCTCGACAGACACTGAAGCTTTCTTT. The encoded protein is CASSPLASTDTEAFF.

CDR3 sequence: CASSPGAREQYF. CDR3 in DNA: TGTGCCAGCAGTCCAGGGGCTAGGGAGCAGTACTTC. This chain joins TRBV6-5 and TRBJ2-7; perhaps TRBD1 as D (6 bases). Trimming took off 5 bases at V and 7 bases at J, with 12 bases between the two ends. Germline V gene sequence: CDR1 MNHEY, CDR2 SVGAGI. CDR3 length: 12 residues.

The chain joins TRBV27 to TRBJ1-4, with D possibly matching TRBD1 (6 bases). CDR3 length: 15 residues. The germline V gene has CDR1 MNHEY and CDR2 SMNVEV (reference sequence). Between the trimmed V and J ends, which lost 4 bases and 8 bases, there was a span of 17 bases. The CDR3, as DNA: TGTGCCAGCAGTTATGGCGGGGGGCTCGGGGAAAAACTGTTTTTT. Residues: CASSYGGGLGEKLFF.

V is TRBV30 and J is TRBJ2-3, with TRBD2 matching over 7 bases. CDR3 size: 13 residues. Trimming at V came to 7 bases and at J to 3 bases, leaving 7 bases not matched to a gene. Germline V lookup: CDR1 GTSNPN, CDR2 SVGIG (reference sequence). Here the CDR3 DNA reads TGTGCCTTCTCGACGGGGGGAACAGATACGCAGTATTTT. Encoded protein: CAFSTGGTDTQYF.

The table lists this clone with a few counts. The chain has TRBV7-9 and TRBJ2-7; the match to TRBD1 covers 10 bases. Germline V gives CDR1 SEHNR, CDR2 FQNEAQ (reference sequence). The V and J ends lost 5 bases and 2 bases, in that order; junction bases with no gene match: 9. This CDR3 region has 16 residues. CDR3 sequence (DNA): TGTGCCAGCAGCATAAGGGCAGGACAGGGGGCCTACGAGCAGTACTTC. Its translation is CASSIRAGQGAYEQYF.

This rearrangement joins TRBV28 to TRBJ1-1; unclear D gene. The V and J ends lost 8 bases and 7 bases respectively, with 11 bases between them. Germline V gives CDR1 MDHEN, CDR2 SYDVKM. The CDR3 covers 11 residues. CDR3 DNA sequence: TGTGCCAGCCACCTGGCGGGTGAAGCTTTCTTT. Translated, it gives CASHLAGEAFF.

This chain uses TRBV2 with TRBJ1-1; D remains unclear. The CDR3 is 12 residues long. V lost 8 bases to trimming and J lost 1 base, with 8 bases between them. CDR1 and CDR2 from the germline V gene are SNHLY and FYNNEI. DNA for the CDR3: TGTGCCAGCGTACGGGGGAACACTGAAGCTTTCTTT. Translated, it gives CASVRGNTEAFF.

The V and J genes are TRBV7-8 and TRBJ2-7; 9 bases are shared with TRBD2. This CDR3 region has 15 residues. CDR1 is SGHVS, CDR2 FQNEAQ, per germline. Trimming removed 5 bases from V and 2 bases from J; junction bases left unmatched: 7. CDR3 sequence (DNA): TGTGCCAGCAGCCGCGGGACTAGCTCGCCCTACGAGCAGTACTTC. This encodes CASSRGTSSPYEQYF. The full variable domain, with the rest looked up from reference TRBV7-8 and TRBJ2-7, is GAGVSQSPRYKVAKRGQDVALRCDPISGHVSLFWYQQALGQGPEFLTYFQNEAQLDKSGLPSDRFFAERPEGSVSTLKIQRTQQEDSAVYLCASSRGTSSPYEQYFGPGTRLTVT.

V is TRBV5-1 and J is TRBJ2-5; D remains ambiguous. The CDR3 is 11 residues long. Looked up from germline, CDR1 is SGHRS and CDR2 is YFSETQ. Trimming left V 5 bases short and J 3 bases short, with 5 bases between. CDR3: CASRQEETQYF. CDR3 coding DNA: TGCGCCAGCAGGCAGGAAGAGACCCAGTACTTC.

This chain uses TRBV5-1 with TRBJ1-3; D gene uncertain. The germline V gene has CDR1 SGHRS and CDR2 YFSETQ. V shed 0 bases and J shed 0 bases, with 7 bases lying between them. The CDR3 totals 15 residues. The CDR3 is CASSLGTDSGNTIYF. The CDR3 nucleotides read TGCGCCAGCAGCTTGGGGACTGACTCTGGAAACACCATATATTTT.

The rearrangement links TRBV9 to TRBJ2-1, with D perhaps matching TRBD1 (5 bases). There are 15 residues in the CDR3. Trimming took off 0 bases at V and 8 bases at J, with 15 bases between the two ends. Per the germline V gene, CDR1 is SGDLS and CDR2 is YYNGEE. The CDR3 sequence: CASSVAAGKGYEQFF. Here the CDR3 DNA reads TGTGCCAGCAGCGTAGCGGCAGGGAAAGGGTATGAGCAGTTCTTC.

As DNA, the CDR3 is TGTGCCAGCAGTGACTCTCGGCGGGGAGGGCAGTATTTT. Its protein is CASSDSRRGGQYF. This chain uses TRBV6-4 with TRBJ2-3; D may be TRBD2 (6 bases). Trimming took 0 bases from V and 11 from J, leaving 12 bases between them. There are 13 residues in the CDR3. CDR1 MRHNA and CDR2 SNTAGT come from the germline V gene.

The chain links TRBV7-9 to TRBJ2-7; 8 positions agree with TRBD2. This CDR3 is built from 15 residues. V gave up 1 base and J gave up 4 bases; unmatched junction bases: 6. Germline V gives CDR1 SEHNR, CDR2 FQNEAQ (reference sequence). The CDR3 sequence is CASSLGASGSYEQYF. The DNA for the CDR3 is TGTGCCAGCAGCTTAGGTGCTAGCGGGTCGTACGAGCAGTACTTC. Combining the CDR3 with reference TRBV7-9 and TRBJ2-7 gives the whole variable domain DTGVSQNPRHKITKRGQNVTFRCDPISEHNRLYWYRQTLGQGPEFLTYFQNEAQLEKSRLLSDRFSAERPKGSFSTLEIQRTEQGDSAMYLCASSLGASGSYEQYFGPGTRLTVT.

The CDR3 DNA reads as TGTGCCAGTAGTATGGCTCGGGGACTTAGGTCCTACGAGCAGTACTTC. Protein sequence: CASSMARGLRSYEQYF. J is TRBJ2-7 and V is TRBV19; D perhaps matches TRBD2 (6 bases). This CDR3 contains 16 residues. V was shortened by 3 bases and J by 1 base, with 16 bases between the two germline ends. Germline CDR1 and CDR2: LNHDA and SQIVND (reference sequence).

The chain recombines TRBV6-5 with TRBJ1-2; possibly TRBD1 for D (5 bases). In germline, CDR1 is MNHEY, CDR2 SVGAGI. The CDR3 has 14 residues. V lost 8 bases, J lost 5 bases, and 18 bases lay in between. CDR3 coding DNA: TGTGCCAGCCACCCGAGCGGGGGGGGATATGGCTACACCTTC. Protein: CASHPSGGGYGYTF.

The CDR3 protein is CASSLTSGGQETQYF. CDR3 sequence (DNA): TGTGCCAGCAGCTTAACTAGCGGGGGGCAAGAGACCCAGTACTTC. The J gene is TRBJ2-5, the V gene TRBV7-9, with TRBD2 matching 12 bases. The length of the CDR3 is 15 residues. The junction had 0 bases not matched to a gene; V was cut back by 2 bases and J by 2 bases. CDR1 and CDR2 (germline): SEHNR, FQNEAQ (reference sequence).

The chain uses TRBV18 and TRBJ2-5; 9 bases match TRBD1. J was trimmed by 7 bases and V by 3 bases; bases with no gene match: 6. The CDR3 sequence is 14 residues long. The V gene's germline CDR1 is KGHSH and CDR2 LQKENI. This chain's CDR3 is CASSPGQGGGTQYF. CDR3 bases: TGTGCCAGCTCACCGGGACAGGGCGGCGGGACCCAGTACTTC.

The chain recombines TRBV19 with TRBJ2-1; 8 bases map to TRBD2. The CDR3 loop spans 14 amino acids. The V gene's germline CDR1 is LNHDA and CDR2 SQIVND (reference sequence). The J segment lost 7 bases and the V segment lost 4 bases, leaving 6 bases of the junction unmatched. The CDR3 is CASSRSGSWNEQFF. The CDR3 DNA reads TGTGCCAGTAGTAGGAGCGGGAGTTGGAATGAGCAGTTCTTC.

This clone was counted only a few times. Here the CDR3 reads CASTPGGYQPQHF. CDR3 DNA sequence: TGTGCCAGTACCCCAGGGGGATATCAGCCCCAGCATTTT. The chain joins TRBV19 to TRBJ1-5; 7 bases agree with TRBD1. Germline-derived CDR1 and CDR2 are LNHDA and SQIVND (reference sequence). This CDR3 has 13 amino acids. V lost 7 bases and J lost 5; bases outside the gene matches: 5.

This chain uses TRBV27 with TRBJ2-2, with 7 bases aligning to TRBD1. V lost 6 bases and J lost 7; bases outside the gene matches: 14. CDR1 MNHEY and CDR2 SMNVEV come from the germline V gene (reference sequence). CDR3 length equals 16 residues. In DNA, the CDR3 is TGTGCCAGCAGCCCCGACAGGGTCCATTGGGTCGGGGAGCTGTTTTTT. This encodes CASSPDRVHWVGELFF.

The chain employs TRBV5-1 and TRBJ2-3; 8 positions match TRBD2. CDR3 length: 16 amino acids. CDR1 SGHRS and CDR2 YFSETQ come from the germline V gene. Trimming removed 3 bases from V and 3 bases from J; junction bases left unmatched: 9. Here the CDR3 reads CASSWGSGRGTDTQYF. In DNA, the CDR3 is TGCGCCAGCAGCTGGGGGAGCGGGAGAGGGACAGATACGCAGTATTTT.